The 14 T cell receptor beta chains in this list originate from one sample, sequenced in a study of shared clonotypes between healthy human individuals. Repertoires were generated with immunoSEQ multiplex PCR, while TCRdb's copy carries only in-frame clones and drops some. This table has millions of clones, roughly 92% appearing once. The sequencing input was naive CD4+ T cells sorted from blood. Subset of the sample: CD45RA+ positively selected. All receptors derive from a man aged 18 to 30 in good health.

The chain recombines TRBV29-1 with TRBJ2-5; 8 bases fit TRBD1. The tail of the sequence fits TRBJ2-7 better, so the J call may be wrong. The V gene's germline CDR1 is SQVTM and CDR2 ANQGSEA. The CDR3 consists of 17 residues. As DNA, the CDR3 is TGCAGCGTTGATAACAGGGGGTTCGAACGGAGGGACTACGAGCAGTACTTC. Translation gives CSVDNRGFERRDYEQYF.

In its sample, this clone was seen once. This sequence joins TRBV6-5 and TRBJ1-2, with 7 bases identical to TRBD1. The CDR3 spans 14 residues. Germline CDR1 is MNHEY and CDR2 is SVGAGI. V lost 2 bases and J lost 6; bases outside the gene matches: 6. CDR3 protein: CASSYGDRPHGYTF. The CDR3 bases are TGTGCCAGCAGTTACGGGGACAGACCCCATGGCTACACCTTC.

The table lists this clone with a count of one. The chain combines TRBV7-9 with TRBJ2-3, with D unresolved. Trimming cost V 3 bases and J 4 bases, with 8 bases left between them. The V gene's germline CDR1 is SEHNR and CDR2 FQNEAQ (reference sequence). The CDR3 sequence is 13 residues long. The CDR3 DNA reads TGTGCCAGCAGCTTTGGGTTCGCAGATACGCAGTATTTT. Translated: CASSFGFADTQYF.

In this sample, this clone turned up once. This sample also contains other DNA sequences that code for the same CDR3. The V gene is TRBV6-4, the J gene TRBJ1-1; D is possibly TRBD1 (5 bases). The germline V gene encodes CDR1 MRHNA and CDR2 SNTAGT. The CDR3 covers 13 residues. The ends were cut back, 6 bases at V and 1 base at J, with 9 bases in the middle. The CDR3 coding sequence is TGTGCCAGCAGCCAAACAGGGAACACTGAAGCTTTCTTT. Its translation: CASSQTGNTEAFF.

V usage is TRBV2 and J usage is TRBJ1-2, with TRBD1 as a possible D gene (5 bases). V shed 7 bases and J shed 2 bases, with 8 bases lying between them. The CDR3 extends over 12 amino acids. CDR1 is SNHLY and CDR2 is FYNNEI in the germline V gene. The CDR3 loop is CASKDMNYGYTF. CDR3 in DNA: TGTGCCAGCAAGGACATGAACTATGGCTACACCTTC.

The chain employs TRBV4-1 and TRBJ1-2, with 7 bases fitting TRBD1. The CDR3 runs to 15 residues. The V and J ends lost 4 bases and 0 bases, in that order; junction bases with no gene match: 5. Germline assignment: CDR1 MGHRA and CDR2 YSYEKL. The CDR3 nucleotides read TGCGCCAGCAGCCCCGACAGGGCGCCTAACTATGGCTACACCTTC. It codes for CASSPDRAPNYGYTF.

The genes are TRBV19 and TRBJ1-5, with TRBD1 matching 10 bases. The CDR3 is 16 residues long. J lost 3 bases, V lost 3 bases, and 5 bases had no gene match. The germline V gene encodes CDR1 LNHDA and CDR2 SQIVND (reference sequence). The DNA of the CDR3 is TGTGCCAGTAGTATTATGGGACAGGGGCACAATCAGCCCCAGCATTTT. Its translation is CASSIMGQGHNQPQHF. The full variable domain, its missing parts supplied by reference TRBV19 and TRBJ1-5, is DGGITQSPKYLFRKEGQNVTLSCEQNLNHDAMYWYRQDPGQGLRLIYYSQIVNDFQKGDIAEGYSVSREKKESFPLTVTSAQKNPTAFYLCASSIMGQGHNQPQHFGDGTRLSIL.

This clone was recorded only once. The V and J genes are TRBV28 and TRBJ1-6; no firm D call. Germline CDR1 reads MDHEN; CDR2 reads SYDVKM. The CDR3 consists of 17 residues. The V end was cut by 10 bases, the J end by 1 base, with 20 bases between. The CDR3 is CATFSRTKGSYNSPLHF. CDR3 nucleotide sequence: TGTGCCACCTTTAGCAGGACGAAGGGATCCTATAATTCACCCCTCCACTTT.

This clone was detected once. V gene TRBV28 combines with J gene TRBJ2-7; tentative D call: TRBD1 (6 bases). Germline V lookup: CDR1 MDHEN, CDR2 SYDVKM. The CDR3 runs 15 residues. V shed 6 bases and J shed 1 base, with 16 bases lying between them. CDR3 region: CASRGSGTPSYEQYF. The CDR3 coding sequence is TGTGCCAGCAGGGGGTCTGGGACACCTTCCTACGAGCAGTACTTC.

The V gene is TRBV6-1, the J gene TRBJ2-2; the match to TRBD2 covers 14 bases. The germline V gene has CDR1 MNHNS and CDR2 SASEGT. Unmatched junction bases numbered 5, after V lost 2 bases and J lost 3 bases. The CDR3 extends over 18 amino acids. Here the CDR3 reads CASSERLAGGPDTGELFF. DNA of the CDR3: TGTGCCAGCAGTGAAAGACTAGCGGGAGGGCCGGACACCGGGGAGCTGTTTTTT.

V usage is TRBV7-2 and J usage is TRBJ2-2; D gene unclear. This CDR3 is built from 14 residues. The V and J ends lost 1 base and 3 bases respectively, with 6 bases between them. Germline V gene sequence: CDR1 SGHTA, CDR2 FQGNSA. The CDR3 reads CASSLVAHTGELFF. CDR3 nucleotide sequence: TGTGCCAGCAGCTTAGTGGCCCACACCGGGGAGCTGTTTTTT.

The J gene is TRBJ1-4, the V gene TRBV18; tentatively, D is TRBD1 (5 bases). V shed 3 bases and J shed 0 bases, with 11 bases lying between them. The CDR3 is 16 amino acids. Germline V gives CDR1 KGHSH, CDR2 LQKENI. The DNA of the CDR3 is TGTGCCAGCTCACCTCCAGGGAATCCAACTAATGAAAAACTGTTTTTT. Translation gives CASSPPGNPTNEKLFF.

The chain is built from TRBV11-3 and TRBJ2-5, with TRBD1 identical over 11 bases. Per the germline V gene, CDR1 is SGHNT and CDR2 is YENEEA. The V gene end was trimmed by 4 bases and the J gene end by 2 bases; junction bases not matched to a gene: 3. The CDR3 has 15 amino acids. CDR3 sequence (DNA): TGTGCCAGCAGCTCGGGACAGGGGGGACAAGAGACCCAGTACTTC. The encoded protein is CASSSGQGGQETQYF.

The J gene is TRBJ1-1, the V gene TRBV19; maybe TRBD1 (5 bases). In germline, CDR1 is LNHDA, CDR2 SQIVND (reference sequence). Trimming cost V 4 bases and J 3 bases, with 12 bases left between them. The CDR3 runs 14 residues. The CDR3: CASSKDSFDTEAFF. The CDR3 coding sequence is TGTGCCAGTAGTAAAGACAGCTTTGACACTGAAGCTTTCTTT.